Below, one T cell receptor (beta chain) is given with its context. Generated by immunoSEQ multiplex PCR, the TCRdb table keeps only in-frame clones and is missing some. The sample records approximately 64,000 clones, 70% to 90% being singletons. This sample was taken from a study of technical replicates of blood from a few donors. The CDR3 has 11 residues. Germline V gene data show CDR1 as MDHEN and CDR2 as SYDVKM. V was cut by 10 bases and J by 4 bases, with 11 bases left in between. Material for sequencing was PBMCs. This TCR came from a human donor in good health. Some clones in this sample may be carry-over from other donors' samples. The rearrangement joins TRBV28 to TRBJ2-7, with D tentatively TRBD2 (7 bases). CDR3 sequence (DNA): TGTGCCAAGGGAGGGGGGTACGAGCAGTACTTC. Residues: CAKGGGYEQYF.